This T cell receptor beta chain was identified in a study of blood T cell repertoires in COVID-19. Looking at the study overall: Samples taken during acute and convalescent COVID-19 were collected in the United States, Italy and Spain. Sample material is recorded as cDNA or gDNA derived from T cells, B-cell-depleted T cells, or PBMCs.

The CDR3 runs 13 residues. The germline V gene has CDR1 MNHNS and CDR2 SASEGT. The V and J ends lost 0 bases and 4 bases respectively, with 6 bases between them. Per the study methods: Using reference gene primer amplification, nucleated cell counts were estimated. The assay was immunoSEQ multiplex PCR, and TCRdb's table has in-frame clones only and misses some. From that table come the V and J calls and clone size; the DNA was used to work out D and trimming. The sample lists more than 25,000 clones, roughly four fifths occurring once. This clonotype was obtained from an older man with active COVID-19. Sample: peripheral blood. V gene TRBV6-1 combines with J gene TRBJ1-2; D gene unclear. The CDR3 bases are TGTGCCAGCAGTGAAGCGAACTCCTATGGCTACACCTTC. Protein: CASSEANSYGYTF.